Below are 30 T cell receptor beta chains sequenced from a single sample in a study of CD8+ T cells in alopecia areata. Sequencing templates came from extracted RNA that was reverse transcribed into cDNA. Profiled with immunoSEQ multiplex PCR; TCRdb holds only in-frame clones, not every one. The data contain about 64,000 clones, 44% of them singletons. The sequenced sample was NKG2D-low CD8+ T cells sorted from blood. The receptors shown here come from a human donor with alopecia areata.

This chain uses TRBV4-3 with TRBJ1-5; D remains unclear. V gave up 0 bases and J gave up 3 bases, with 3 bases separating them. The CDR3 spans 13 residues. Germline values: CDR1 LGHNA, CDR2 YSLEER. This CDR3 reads CASSQDPNQPQHF. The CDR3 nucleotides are TGCGCCAGCAGCCAAGATCCCAATCAGCCCCAGCATTTT.

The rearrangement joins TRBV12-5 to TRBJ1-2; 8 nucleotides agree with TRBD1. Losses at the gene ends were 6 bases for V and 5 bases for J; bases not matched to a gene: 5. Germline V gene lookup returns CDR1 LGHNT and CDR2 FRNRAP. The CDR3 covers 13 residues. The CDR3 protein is CASGGQVPYGYTF. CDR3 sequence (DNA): TGTGCTAGTGGGGGACAGGTACCGTATGGCTACACCTTC.

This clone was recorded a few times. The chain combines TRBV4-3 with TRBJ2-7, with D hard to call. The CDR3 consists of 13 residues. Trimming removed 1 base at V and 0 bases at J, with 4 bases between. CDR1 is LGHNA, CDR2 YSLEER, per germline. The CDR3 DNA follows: TGCGCCAGCAGCCAAGCGGGCTCCTACGAGCAGTACTTC. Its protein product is CASSQAGSYEQYF.

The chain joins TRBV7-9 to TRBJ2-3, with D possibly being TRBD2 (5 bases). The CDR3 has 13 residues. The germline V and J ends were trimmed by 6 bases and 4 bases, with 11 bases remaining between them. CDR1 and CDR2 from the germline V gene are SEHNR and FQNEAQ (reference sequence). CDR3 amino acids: CASSRRGADTQYF. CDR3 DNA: TGTGCCAGCAGTCGCCGGGGAGCAGATACGCAGTATTTT.

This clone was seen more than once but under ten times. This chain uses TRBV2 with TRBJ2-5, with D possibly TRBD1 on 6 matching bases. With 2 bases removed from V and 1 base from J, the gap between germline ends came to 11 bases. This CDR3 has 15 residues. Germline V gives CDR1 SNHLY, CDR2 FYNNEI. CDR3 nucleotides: TGTGCCAGCAGTGAACTGGACAGAATCCAAGAGACCCAGTACTTC. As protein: CASSELDRIQETQYF.

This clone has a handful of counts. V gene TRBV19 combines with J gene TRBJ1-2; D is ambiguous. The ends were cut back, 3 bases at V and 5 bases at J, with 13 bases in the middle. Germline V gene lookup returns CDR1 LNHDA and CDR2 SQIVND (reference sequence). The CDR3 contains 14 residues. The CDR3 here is CASSMGPTGYGYTF. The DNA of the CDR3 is TGTGCCAGTAGTATGGGCCCGACGGGGTATGGCTACACCTTC.

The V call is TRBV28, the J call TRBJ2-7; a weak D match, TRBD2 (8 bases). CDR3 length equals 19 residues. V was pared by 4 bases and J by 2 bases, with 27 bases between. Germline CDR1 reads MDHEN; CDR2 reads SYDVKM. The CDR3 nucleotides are TGTGCCAGCAGTTGGACTCGTGACAGGGATGGGACTAGAACCTACGAGCAGTACTTC. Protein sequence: CASSWTRDRDGTRTYEQYF.

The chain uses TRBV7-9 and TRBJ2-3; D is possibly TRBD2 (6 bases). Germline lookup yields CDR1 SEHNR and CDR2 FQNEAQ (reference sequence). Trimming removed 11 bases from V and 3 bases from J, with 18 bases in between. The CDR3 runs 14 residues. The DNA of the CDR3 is TGTGCCTCGGGGGTTCCTACCCAGACAGATACGCAGTATTTT. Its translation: CASGVPTQTDTQYF.

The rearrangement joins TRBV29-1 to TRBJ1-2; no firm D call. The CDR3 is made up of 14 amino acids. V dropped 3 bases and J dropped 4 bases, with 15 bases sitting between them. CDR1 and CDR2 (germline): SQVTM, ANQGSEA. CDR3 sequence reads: CSVDRRPASYGYTF. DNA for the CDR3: TGCAGCGTTGATCGGAGACCAGCATCCTATGGCTACACCTTC. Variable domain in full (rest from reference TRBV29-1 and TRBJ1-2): SAVISQKPSRDICQRGTSLTIQCQVDSQVTMMFWYRQQPGQSLTLIATANQGSEATYESGFVIDKFPISRPNLTFSTLTVSNMSPEDSSIYLCSVDRRPASYGYTFGSGTRLTVV.

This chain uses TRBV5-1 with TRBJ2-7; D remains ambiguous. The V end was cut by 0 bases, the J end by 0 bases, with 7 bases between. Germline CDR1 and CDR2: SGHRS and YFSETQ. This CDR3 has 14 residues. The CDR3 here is CASSLAGFSYEQYF. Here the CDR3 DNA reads TGCGCCAGCAGCTTGGCAGGATTCTCCTACGAGCAGTACTTC.

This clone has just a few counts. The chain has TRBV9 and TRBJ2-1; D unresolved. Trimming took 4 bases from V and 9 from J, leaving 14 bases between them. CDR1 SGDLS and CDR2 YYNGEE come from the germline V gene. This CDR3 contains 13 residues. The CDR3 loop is CASSPFQWREQFF. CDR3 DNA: TGTGCCAGCAGCCCCTTTCAGTGGCGTGAGCAGTTCTTC.

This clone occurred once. CDR3: CASSVAGSGSTGELFF. The CDR3 DNA reads TGTGCCAGCAGCGTAGCGGGTAGCGGGAGCACCGGGGAGCTGTTTTTT. The chain carries TRBV9 and TRBJ2-2, with 9 nucleotides matching TRBD2. Losses at the gene ends were 0 bases for V and 4 bases for J; bases not matched to a gene: 4. The CDR3 runs 16 residues. Per the germline V gene, CDR1 is SGDLS and CDR2 is YYNGEE.

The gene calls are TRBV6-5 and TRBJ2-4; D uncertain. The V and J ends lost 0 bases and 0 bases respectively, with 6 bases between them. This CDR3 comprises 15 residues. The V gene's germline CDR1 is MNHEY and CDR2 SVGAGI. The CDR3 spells CASSYSTVAKNIQYF. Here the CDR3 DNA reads TGTGCCAGCAGTTACTCGACTGTAGCCAAAAACATTCAGTACTTC.

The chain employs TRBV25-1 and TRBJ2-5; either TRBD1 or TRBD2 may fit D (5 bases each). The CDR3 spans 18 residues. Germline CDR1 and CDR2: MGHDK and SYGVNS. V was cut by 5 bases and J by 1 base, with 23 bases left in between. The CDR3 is CASSKEGEWDPLQETQYF. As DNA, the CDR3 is TGTGCCAGCAGTAAAGAGGGCGAGTGGGACCCTCTCCAAGAGACCCAGTACTTC.

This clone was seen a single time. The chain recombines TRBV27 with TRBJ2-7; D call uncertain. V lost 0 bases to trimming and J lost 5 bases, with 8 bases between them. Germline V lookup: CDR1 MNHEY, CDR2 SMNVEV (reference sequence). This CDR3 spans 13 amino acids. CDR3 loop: CASSLSGRHEQYF. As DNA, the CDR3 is TGTGCCAGCAGTTTATCGGGCCGACACGAGCAGTACTTC.

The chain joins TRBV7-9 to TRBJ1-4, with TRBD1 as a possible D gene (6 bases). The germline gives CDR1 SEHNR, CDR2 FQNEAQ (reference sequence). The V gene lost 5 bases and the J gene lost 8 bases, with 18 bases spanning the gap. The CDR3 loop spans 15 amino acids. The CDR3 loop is CASSALDGGAEKLFF. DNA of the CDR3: TGTGCCAGCAGCGCCCTGGACGGGGGCGCCGAAAAACTGTTTTTT.

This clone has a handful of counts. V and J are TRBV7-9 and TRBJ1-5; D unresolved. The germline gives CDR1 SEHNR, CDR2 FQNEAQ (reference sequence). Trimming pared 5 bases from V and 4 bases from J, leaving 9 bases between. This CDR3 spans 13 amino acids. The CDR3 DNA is TGTGCCAGCAGCCCTACAGAGAATCAGCCCCAGCATTTT. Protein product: CASSPTENQPQHF. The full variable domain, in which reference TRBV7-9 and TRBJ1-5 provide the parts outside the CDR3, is DTGVSQNPRHKITKRGQNVTFRCDPISEHNRLYWYRQTLGQGPEFLTYFQNEAQLEKSRLLSDRFSAERPKGSFSTLEIQRTEQGDSAMYLCASSPTENQPQHFGDGTRLSIL.

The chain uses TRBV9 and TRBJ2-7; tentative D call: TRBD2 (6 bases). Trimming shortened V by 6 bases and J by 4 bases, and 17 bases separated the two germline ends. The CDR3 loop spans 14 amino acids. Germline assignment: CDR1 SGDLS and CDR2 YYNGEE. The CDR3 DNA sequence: TGTGCCAGCAACGATGGGGGGTCGGGGTACGAGCAGTACTTC. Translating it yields CASNDGGSGYEQYF.

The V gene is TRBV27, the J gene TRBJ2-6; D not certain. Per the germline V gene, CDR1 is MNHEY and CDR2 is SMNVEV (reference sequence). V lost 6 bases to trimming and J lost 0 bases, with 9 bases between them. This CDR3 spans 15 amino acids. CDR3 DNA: TGTGCCAGCAGCCTTCATCGCTCTGGGGCCAACGTCCTGACTTTC. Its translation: CASSLHRSGANVLTF.

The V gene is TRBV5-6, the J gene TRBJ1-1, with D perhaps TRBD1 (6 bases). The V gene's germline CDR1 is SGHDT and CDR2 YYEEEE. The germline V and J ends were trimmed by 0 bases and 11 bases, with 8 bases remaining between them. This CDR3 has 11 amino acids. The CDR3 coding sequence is TGTGCCAGCAGCTTGGGACAGGCGGCTTTCTTT. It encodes CASSLGQAAFF.

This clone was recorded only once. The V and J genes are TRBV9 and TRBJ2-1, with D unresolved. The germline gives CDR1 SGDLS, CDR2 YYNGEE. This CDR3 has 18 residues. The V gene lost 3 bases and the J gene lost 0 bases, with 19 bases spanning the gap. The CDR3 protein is CASSAEGWTESSYNEQFF. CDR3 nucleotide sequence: TGTGCCAGCAGCGCAGAAGGGTGGACGGAGAGCTCCTACAATGAGCAGTTCTTC.

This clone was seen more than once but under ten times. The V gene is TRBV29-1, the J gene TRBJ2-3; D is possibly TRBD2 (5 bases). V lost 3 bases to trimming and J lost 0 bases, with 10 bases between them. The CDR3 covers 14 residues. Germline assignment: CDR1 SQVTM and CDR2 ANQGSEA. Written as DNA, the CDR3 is TGCAGCGTTGATGACGGGGTTAGCACAGATACGCAGTATTTT. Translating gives CSVDDGVSTDTQYF.

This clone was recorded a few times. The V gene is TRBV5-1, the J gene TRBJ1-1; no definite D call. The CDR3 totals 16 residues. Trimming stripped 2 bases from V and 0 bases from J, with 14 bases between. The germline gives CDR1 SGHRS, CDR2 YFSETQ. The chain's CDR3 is CASSFSRGTVNTEAFF. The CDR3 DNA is TGCGCCAGCAGCTTTAGCCGTGGCACGGTGAACACTGAAGCTTTCTTT.

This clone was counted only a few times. CDR3 nucleotides: TGTGCCAGCAGCACGAACACTGAAGCTTTCTTT. Protein sequence: CASSTNTEAFF. The chain combines TRBV7-9 with TRBJ1-1; no reliable D call. Germline CDR1 reads SEHNR; CDR2 reads FQNEAQ (reference sequence). Between the trimmed V and J ends, which lost 5 bases and 1 base, there was a span of 2 bases. The CDR3 length is 11 residues.

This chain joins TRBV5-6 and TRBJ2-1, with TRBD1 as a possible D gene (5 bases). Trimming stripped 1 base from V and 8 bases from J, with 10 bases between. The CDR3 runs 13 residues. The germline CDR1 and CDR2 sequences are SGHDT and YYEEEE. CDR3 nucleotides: TGTGCCAGCAGCTTGTCAGGGATCGATGAGCAGTTCTTC. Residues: CASSLSGIDEQFF.

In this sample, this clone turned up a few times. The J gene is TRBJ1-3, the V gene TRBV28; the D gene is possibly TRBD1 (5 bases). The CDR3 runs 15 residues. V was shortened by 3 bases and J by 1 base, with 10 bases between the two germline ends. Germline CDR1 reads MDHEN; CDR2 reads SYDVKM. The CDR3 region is CASSFGGGSGNTIYF. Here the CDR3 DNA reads TGTGCCAGCAGTTTCGGGGGGGGTTCTGGAAACACCATATATTTT.

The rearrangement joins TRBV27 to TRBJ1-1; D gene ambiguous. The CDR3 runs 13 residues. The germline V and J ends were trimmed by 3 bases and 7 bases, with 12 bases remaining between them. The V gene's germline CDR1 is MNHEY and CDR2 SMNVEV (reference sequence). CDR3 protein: CASSFPPYGEAFF. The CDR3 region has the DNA TGTGCCAGCAGTTTCCCCCCCTACGGTGAAGCTTTCTTT.

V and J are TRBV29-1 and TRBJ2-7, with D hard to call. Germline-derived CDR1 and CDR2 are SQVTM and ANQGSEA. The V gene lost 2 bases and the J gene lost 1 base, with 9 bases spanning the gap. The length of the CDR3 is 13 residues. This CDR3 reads CSVELPYSYEQYF. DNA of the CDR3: TGCAGCGTTGAACTCCCATATTCCTACGAGCAGTACTTC.

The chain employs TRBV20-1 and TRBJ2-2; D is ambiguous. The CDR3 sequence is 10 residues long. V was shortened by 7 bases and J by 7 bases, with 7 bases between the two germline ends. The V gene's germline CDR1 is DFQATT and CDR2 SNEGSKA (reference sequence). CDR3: CSVRDGELFF. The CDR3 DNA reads TGCAGTGTCAGAGACGGGGAGCTGTTTTTT.

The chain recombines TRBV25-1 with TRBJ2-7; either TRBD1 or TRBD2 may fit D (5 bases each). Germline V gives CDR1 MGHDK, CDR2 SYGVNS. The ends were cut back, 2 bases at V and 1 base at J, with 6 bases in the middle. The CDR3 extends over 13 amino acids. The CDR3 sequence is CASSEEGSYEQYF. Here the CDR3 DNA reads TGTGCCAGCAGTGAAGAGGGGTCCTACGAGCAGTACTTC.